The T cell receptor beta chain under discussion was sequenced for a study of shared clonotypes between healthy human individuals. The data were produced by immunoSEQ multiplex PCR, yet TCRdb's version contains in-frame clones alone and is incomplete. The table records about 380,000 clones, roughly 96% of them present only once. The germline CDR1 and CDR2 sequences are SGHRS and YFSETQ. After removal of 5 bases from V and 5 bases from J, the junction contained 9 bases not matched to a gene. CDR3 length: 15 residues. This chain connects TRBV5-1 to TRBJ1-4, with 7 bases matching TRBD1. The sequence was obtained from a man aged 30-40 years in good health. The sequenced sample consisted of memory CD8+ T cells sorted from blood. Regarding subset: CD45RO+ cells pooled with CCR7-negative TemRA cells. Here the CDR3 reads CASRVQSTGNEKLFF. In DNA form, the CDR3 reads TGCGCCAGCAGGGTACAATCGACAGGGAATGAAAAACTGTTTTTT.